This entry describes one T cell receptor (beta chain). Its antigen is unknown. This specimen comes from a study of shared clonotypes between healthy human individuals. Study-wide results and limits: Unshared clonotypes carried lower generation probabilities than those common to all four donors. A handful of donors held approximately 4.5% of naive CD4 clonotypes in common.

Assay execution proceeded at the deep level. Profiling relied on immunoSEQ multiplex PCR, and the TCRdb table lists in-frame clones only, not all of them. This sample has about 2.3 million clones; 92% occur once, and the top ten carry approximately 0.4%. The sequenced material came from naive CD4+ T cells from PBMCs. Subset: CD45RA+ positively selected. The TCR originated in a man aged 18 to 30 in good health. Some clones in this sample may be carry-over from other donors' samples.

The CDR3 nucleotides read TGTGCCAGTAGTAACTCCGGGACTAGCTGGGGCGAGCAGTACTTC. This sequence encodes CASSNSGTSWGEQYF. This rearrangement joins TRBV19 to TRBJ2-7; 9 nucleotides agree with TRBD2. J gave up 6 bases and V 4 bases, and 10 bases lay outside the gene matches. The CDR3 is 15 amino acids. Germline V gives CDR1 LNHDA, CDR2 SQIVND (reference sequence).